Listed below are T cell receptor beta chains from one sample, sequenced in a study of CD8 T cells in Susac syndrome. One entry per CDR3 protein, called by TCRdb with MiXCR from the immunoSEQ multiplex PCR reads. The profile shows about 280,000 distinct CDR3 sequences, about 88% of them singletons. Sequenced input: CD8+ T cells from PBMCs. Every receptor here comes from a human donor with multiple sclerosis. Each CDR3 is given with its conserved first and last residue. Fields, in order: V gene, D gene, J gene, clone size, CDR3 protein, CDR3 DNA. The D gene is left open where the match is weak. The listing skips clone size in some rows; elsewhere it reads once, few, many or a size class.

v_gene: TRBV20-1
d_gene: TRBD1
j_gene: TRBJ1-2
abundance: NA
CDR3aa: CSANPREGARGYTF
CDR3nt: TGCAGTGCTAACCCTCGAGAGGGGGCAAGGGGCTACACCTTC

v_gene: TRBV28
d_gene: NA
j_gene: TRBJ2-1
abundance: NA
CDR3aa: CASLKSGYVNEQFF
CDR3nt: TGTGCCAGCCTAAAATCGGGCTACGTCAATGAGCAGTTCTTC

v_gene: TRBV14
d_gene: NA
j_gene: TRBJ1-2
abundance: once
CDR3aa: CASSQDKSQKNQLWYGYTF
CDR3nt: TGTGCCAGCAGCCAAGATAAGAGTCAGAAGAACCAACTTTGGTATGGCTACACCTTC

v_gene: TRBV27
d_gene: NA
j_gene: TRBJ2-7
abundance: NA
CDR3aa: CASSPTPTSWYEQYF
CDR3nt: TGTGCCAGCAGCCCGACCCCGACTAGTTGGTACGAGCAGTACTTC

v_gene: TRBV27
d_gene: NA
j_gene: TRBJ2-7
abundance: few
CDR3aa: CASSLRGDEQYF
CDR3nt: TGTGCCAGCAGTTTGCGAGGGGACGAGCAGTACTTC

v_gene: TRBV7-8
d_gene: NA
j_gene: TRBJ2-5
abundance: NA
CDR3aa: CASSLRGPETQYF
CDR3nt: TGTGCCAGCAGCTTACGAGGCCCGGAGACCCAGTACTTC

v_gene: TRBV28
d_gene: NA
j_gene: TRBJ2-1
abundance: NA
CDR3aa: CASSLENRGFYNEQFF
CDR3nt: TGTGCCAGCAGTTTAGAGAACCGGGGATTTTACAATGAGCAGTTCTTC

v_gene: TRBV27
d_gene: TRBD2
j_gene: TRBJ2-7
abundance: NA
CDR3aa: CASSTLTSGAVFYEQYF
CDR3nt: TGTGCCAGCAGTACCTTGACTAGCGGGGCGGTTTTCTACGAGCAGTACTTC

v_gene: TRBV30
d_gene: TRBD1
j_gene: TRBJ2-1
abundance: NA
CDR3aa: CAWETGAGYNEQFF
CDR3nt: TGTGCCTGGGAGACAGGGGCGGGATACAATGAGCAGTTCTTC

v_gene: TRBV20-1
d_gene: NA
j_gene: TRBJ1-1
abundance: once
CDR3aa: CSAYSRGVHTEAFF
CDR3nt: TGCAGTGCTTACTCTCGGGGGGTGCACACTGAAGCTTTCTTT

v_gene: TRBV9
d_gene: NA
j_gene: TRBJ2-3
abundance: NA
CDR3aa: CASRSGFSTTDTQYF
CDR3nt: TGTGCCAGCAGGTCCGGTTTCTCCACCACAGATACGCAGTATTTT

v_gene: TRBV9
d_gene: NA
j_gene: TRBJ1-1
abundance: once
CDR3aa: CASSVGGGSNTEAFF
CDR3nt: TGTGCCAGCAGCGTAGGGGGCGGTAGCAACACTGAAGCTTTCTTT

v_gene: TRBV29-1
d_gene: NA
j_gene: TRBJ2-3
abundance: NA
CDR3aa: CSALLGIDTQYF
CDR3nt: TGCAGCGCCCTTTTAGGGATAGATACGCAGTATTTT

v_gene: TRBV18
d_gene: NA
j_gene: TRBJ2-7
abundance: NA
CDR3aa: CASSTDPPYEQYF
CDR3nt: TGTGCCAGCTCAACGGACCCACCCTACGAGCAGTACTTC

v_gene: TRBV20-1
d_gene: TRBD1
j_gene: TRBJ1-2
abundance: NA
CDR3aa: CSARTGGGYTF
CDR3nt: TGCAGTGCGAGGACAGGGGGAGGCTACACCTTC

v_gene: TRBV7-3
d_gene: NA
j_gene: TRBJ1-2
abundance: NA
CDR3aa: CASRAAGAYGYTF
CDR3nt: TGTGCCAGCAGAGCCGCGGGGGCCTATGGCTACACCTTC

v_gene: TRBV2
d_gene: TRBD2
j_gene: TRBJ2-3
abundance: NA
CDR3aa: CASSRWAGEVDTQYF
CDR3nt: TGTGCCAGCAGTCGGTGGGCGGGAGAGGTGGATACGCAGTATTTT

v_gene: TRBV28
d_gene: NA
j_gene: TRBJ1-6
abundance: NA
CDR3aa: CANSQSTGWTSPLHF
CDR3nt: TGTGCCAACAGCCAATCAACAGGGTGGACTTCACCCCTCCACTTT

v_gene: TRBV5-6
d_gene: TRBD2
j_gene: TRBJ2-2
abundance: NA
CDR3aa: CASSETGTSGRANTGELFF
CDR3nt: TGTGCCAGCAGCGAAACCGGGACTAGCGGGAGGGCGAACACCGGGGAGCTGTTTTTT

v_gene: TRBV12-3/TRBV12-4
d_gene: NA
j_gene: TRBJ2-2
abundance: NA
CDR3aa: CASSLLTGELFF
CDR3nt: TGTGCCAGCAGTTTACTCACCGGGGAGCTGTTTTTT

v_gene: TRBV28
d_gene: TRBD1
j_gene: TRBJ2-7
abundance: NA
CDR3aa: CASSLMDRAVHEQYF
CDR3nt: TGTGCCAGCAGTTTGATGGACAGGGCGGTCCACGAGCAGTACTTC